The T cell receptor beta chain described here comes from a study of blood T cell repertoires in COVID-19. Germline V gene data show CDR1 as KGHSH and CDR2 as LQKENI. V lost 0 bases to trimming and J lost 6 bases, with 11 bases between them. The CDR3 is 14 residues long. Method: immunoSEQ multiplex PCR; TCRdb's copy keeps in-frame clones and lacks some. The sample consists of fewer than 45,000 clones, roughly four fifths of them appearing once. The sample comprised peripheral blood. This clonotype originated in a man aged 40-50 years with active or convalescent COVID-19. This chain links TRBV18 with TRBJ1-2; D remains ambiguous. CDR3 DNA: TGTGCCAGCTCACCACCGTCACTTGCCCATGGCTACACCTTC. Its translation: CASSPPSLAHGYTF. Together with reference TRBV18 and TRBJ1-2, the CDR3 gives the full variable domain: NAGVMQNPRHLVRRRGQEARLRCSPMKGHSHVYWYRQLPEEGLKFMVYLQKENIIDESGMPKERFSAEFPKEGPSILRIQQVVRGDSAAYFCASSPPSLAHGYTFGSGTRLTVV.